This is a list of T cell receptor beta chains from one sample in a study of blood T cell repertoires in COVID-19. Sequencing used immunoSEQ multiplex PCR; TCRdb keeps in-frame clones, though not all of them. This table holds fewer than 40,000 clones, roughly nine tenths found once. Sequencing was performed on peripheral blood. These receptors all come from a man older than 75 with acute or convalescent COVID-19. Each CDR3 is given with its conserved first and last residue. The D gene is left open where the match is weak. Expanded clones get a size class; other rows say once, few or many, or leave the size out.

NA,TRBV3-1/TRBV3-2,NA,TRBJ1-2,CASTAHGRGGGYTF,TGTGCCAGCACTGCTCACGGGCGGGGTGGTGGCTACACCTTC
TRBD2,TRBV28,NA,TRBJ2-4,CASSFIRIPGLAGGGYIQYF,TGTGCCAGCAGTTTTATTAGGATTCCGGGACTAGCGGGAGGTGGGTACATTCAGTACTTC
NA,TRBV19,NA,TRBJ2-3,CASSIIGFTDTQYF,TGTGCCAGTAGTATAATTGGCTTCACAGATACGCAGTATTTT
TRBD2,TRBV6-5,NA,TRBJ2-1,CASSTGLSNEQFF,TGTGCCAGCAGCACGGGACTAAGCAATGAGCAGTTCTTC
TRBD1,TRBV29-1,NA,TRBJ2-6,CSVGTGSGANVLTF,TGCAGCGTTGGGACAGGCTCTGGGGCCAACGTCCTGACTTTC
NA,TRBV28,NA,TRBJ1-2,CASSLSGGTLEAYGYGYTF,TGTGCCAGCAGTTTATCGGGGGGGACACTGGAAGCCTATGGGTATGGCTACACCTTC
TRBD2,TRBV9,NA,TRBJ2-1,CASSVGLAGLSSYNEQFF,TGTGCCAGCAGCGTGGGGCTAGCGGGGCTGAGCTCCTACAATGAGCAGTTCTTC
NA,TRBV7-9,NA,TRBJ2-1,CASSLTRVRNEQFF,TGTGCCAGCAGCTTGACTAGGGTCAGGAATGAGCAGTTCTTC
TRBD1,TRBV18,NA,TRBJ1-1,CASSPTGESTEAFF,TGTGCCAGCTCACCTACAGGGGAGAGCACTGAAGCTTTCTTT
NA,TRBV11-2,NA,TRBJ2-7,CASSKGAGQTYEQYF,TGTGCCAGCAGCAAAGGAGCGGGACAAACCTACGAGCAGTACTTC
NA,TRBV11-2,NA,TRBJ2-7,CASSLDSPSYEQYF,TGTGCCAGCAGCTTAGATTCCCCCAGCTACGAGCAGTACTTC
NA,TRBV7-9,NA,TRBJ1-1,CASSLGGETEAFF,TGTGCCAGCAGCTTAGGCGGGGAGACTGAAGCTTTCTTT
TRBD1,TRBV6-5,NA,TRBJ1-1,CASILDRGTTEAFF,TGTGCCAGCATACTGGACAGGGGGACGACTGAAGCTTTCTTT
TRBD2,TRBV3-1/TRBV3-2,once,TRBJ2-7,CASSHFGTSGSYEQYF,TGTGCCAGCAGCCACTTCGGGACTAGCGGTTCCTACGAGCAGTACTTC
NA,TRBV2,NA,TRBJ1-1,CASSGWRLNTEAFF,TGTGCCAGCAGTGGCTGGAGACTAAACACTGAAGCTTTCTTT
TRBD1,TRBV28,NA,TRBJ1-1,CASIRRTGGNTEAFF,TGTGCCAGCATCCGTAGGACAGGGGGGAACACTGAAGCTTTCTTT
TRBD2,TRBV4-2,once,TRBJ2-3,CASSQGNSGSSDTQYF,TGTGCCAGCAGCCAAGGTAATAGCGGGAGTTCGGATACGCAGTATTTT
NA,TRBV6-5,once,TRBJ1-2,CASSLLRGGGDGYTF,TGTGCCAGCAGTCTATTACGGGGAGGGGGGGATGGCTACACCTTC
NA,TRBV24-1,NA,TRBJ1-2,CATSVAANYGYTF,TGTGCCACCAGTGTCGCGGCTAACTATGGCTACACCTTC
NA,TRBV19,NA,TRBJ1-2,CASSIPRVNYGYTF,TGTGCCAGTAGTATACCCCGGGTTAACTATGGCTACACCTTC
NA,TRBV2,few,TRBJ1-1,CASSDLIGAQGAFF,TGTGCCAGCAGTGACCTAATAGGGGCGCAAGGAGCTTTCTTT
TRBD1,TRBV25-1,once,TRBJ1-2,CASTGQVGDYGYTF,TGTGCCAGCACCGGACAGGTAGGGGACTATGGCTACACCTTC
TRBD2,TRBV5-1,NA,TRBJ2-1,CASSLALAAYNEQFF,TGCGCCAGCAGCTTGGCGCTAGCGGCATACAATGAGCAGTTCTTC
TRBD2,TRBV7-8,NA,TRBJ2-7,CASSFGRRGYEQYF,TGTGCCAGCAGCTTCGGGAGGAGGGGCTACGAGCAGTACTTC
NA,TRBV19,NA,TRBJ1-1,CASSPQGETDTEAFF,TGTGCCAGTAGTCCACAGGGAGAGACGGACACTGAAGCTTTCTTT
NA,TRBV11-2,NA,TRBJ1-1,CASSPHIPLRGGRTEAFF,TGTGCCAGCAGCCCCCATATACCCCTTCGGGGGGGTAGGACTGAAGCTTTCTTT
TRBD2,TRBV19,NA,TRBJ2-7,CASSIGGSSPDEQYF,TGTGCCAGTAGTATAGGCGGGAGCTCCCCCGACGAGCAGTACTTC
NA,TRBV30,NA,TRBJ1-2,CAWSVLAGTYYGYTF,TGTGCCTGGAGTGTACTAGCAGGGACGTACTATGGCTACACCTTC
NA,TRBV11-2,NA,TRBJ2-1,CASSPSYNEQFF,TGTGCCAGCAGCCCGTCCTACAATGAGCAGTTCTTC
NA,TRBV19,NA,TRBJ2-3,CASDCSVTDTQYF,TGTGCCAGCGACTGTTCTGTTACAGATACGCAGTATTTT
NA,TRBV30,few,TRBJ2-1,CAWSAPRRRQFF,TGTGCCTGGAGTGCTCCTAGAAGGCGGCAGTTCTTC
NA,TRBV7-8,NA,TRBJ1-6,CASNPTWGARSYNSPLHF,TGTGCCAGCAACCCTACGTGGGGCGCCCGCTCCTATAATTCACCCCTCCACTTT
TRBD2,TRBV27,NA,TRBJ2-1,CASSLSVGGEGIWEQFF,TGTGCCAGCAGTTTATCGGTTGGTGGGGAGGGCATCTGGGAGCAGTTCTTC
NA,TRBV11-2,NA,TRBJ2-1,CASSRLGGGPASYNEQFF,TGTGCCAGCAGCCGACTAGGGGGGGGGCCAGCCTCCTACAATGAGCAGTTCTTC
NA,TRBV7-9,NA,TRBJ2-2,CASPQRPRGELFF,TGTGCCAGCCCCCAGCGACCACGGGGGGAGCTGTTTTTT
NA,TRBV3-1/TRBV3-2,NA,TRBJ1-5,CASSQEPPTESNQPQHF,TGTGCCAGCAGCCAAGAGCCCCCCACGGAGAGCAATCAGCCCCAGCATTTT
NA,TRBV19,NA,TRBJ2-2,CASSYLGPIGELFF,TGTGCCAGTAGTTATCTGGGCCCCATCGGGGAGCTGTTTTTT
TRBD1,TRBV18,NA,TRBJ2-5,CASSQLTGARETQYF,TGTGCCAGCTCACAACTGACAGGGGCACGGGAGACCCAGTACTTC
TRBD1,TRBV6-1,NA,TRBJ1-5,CASSDGSGGYSNQPQHF,TGTGCCAGCAGTGACGGGTCAGGGGGTTATAGCAATCAGCCCCAGCATTTT
NA,TRBV7-6,NA,TRBJ1-3,CASSLPGVGNTIYF,TGTGCCAGCAGCTTACCGGGGGTAGGAAACACCATATATTTT
TRBD2,TRBV19,NA,TRBJ2-5,CASSIMGGKTQYF,TGTGCCAGTAGTATTATGGGGGGGAAGACCCAGTACTTC
TRBD2,TRBV19,once,TRBJ2-7,CASSIGPPGLAEPYEQYF,TGTGCCAGTAGTATCGGGCCACCGGGACTAGCGGAGCCCTACGAGCAGTACTTC
NA,TRBV29-1,NA,TRBJ1-1,CSVEDYGTEAFF,TGCAGCGTTGAAGATTACGGCACTGAAGCTTTCTTT